The 27 T cell receptor beta chains below come from one sample, sequenced in a study of regulatory T cells in long-lasting Graves disease. Time point: newly diagnosed GD, antithyroid drugs for less than 3 months. The TCR library was prepared using RNA isolated from PBMCs. Through Arm-PCR of CDR3 regions and iRepertoire HTBI primers, TCR beta libraries were built. TCRdb ran MiXCR on the multiplex PCR reads and lists one entry per CDR3 protein. The sample includes 400,000 to 550,000 distinct CDR3 sequences, over 15% of them seen just once. This sample also belongs to another study, concerning T cells in Graves' hyperthyroidism and ophthalmopathy.

Source: peripheral blood mononuclear cells (PBMCs), taken at new diagnosis, from a patient treated with antithyroid drugs. These receptors were obtained from a woman in her thirties with Graves disease.

This clonotype was detected many times. V gene TRBV6-1 combines with J gene TRBJ2-3; 8 nucleotides agree with TRBD1. Germline-derived CDR1 and CDR2 are MNHNS and SASEGT. Trimming cost V 3 bases and J 1 base; bases outside gene matches: 3. The CDR3 is 15 residues long. CDR3 sequence: CASSDLRGRTDTQYF. CDR3 bases: TGTGCCAGCAGTGACCTCAGGGGGCGCACAGATACGCAGTATTTT.

There are many counts of this clonotype. This chain joins TRBV5-1 and TRBJ2-5; the match to TRBD2 covers 7 bases. This CDR3 region has 15 residues. Trimming cost V 4 bases and J 0 bases; bases outside gene matches: 6. Germline CDR1 is SGHRS and CDR2 is YFSETQ. The CDR3 bases are TGCGCCAGCAGCAGGCTGGGAGGGAACCAAGAGACCCAGTACTTC. It codes for CASSRLGGNQETQYF.

CDR3 protein: CATSDFSRGETQYF. The CDR3 DNA follows: TGTGCCACCAGTGATTTCTCCAGGGGAGAGACCCAGTACTTC. The V call is TRBV24-1, the J call TRBJ2-5; D perhaps matches TRBD1 (6 bases). The CDR3 length is 14 residues. The germline V gene encodes CDR1 KGHDR and CDR2 SFDVKD. The V end was cut by 1 base, the J end by 4 bases, with 9 bases between.

Many counts were recorded for this clonotype. V usage is TRBV28 and J usage is TRBJ1-5; 9 bases map to TRBD1. With V trimmed by 6 bases and J by 0 bases, 9 bases remained unmatched. In germline, CDR1 is MDHEN, CDR2 SYDVKM. This CDR3 contains 17 residues. CDR3 sequence: CASRSGQGYYSNQPQHF. The CDR3 nucleotides are TGTGCCAGCAGATCGGGACAGGGTTATTATAGCAATCAGCCCCAGCATTTT.

At least ten counts were recorded for this clonotype. The chain carries TRBV6-5 and TRBJ2-1; TRBD1 matches 9 bases. CDR1 and CDR2 (germline): MNHEY, SVGAGI. The J segment lost 6 bases and the V segment lost 0 bases, leaving 3 bases of the junction unmatched. This CDR3 spans 15 amino acids. CDR3 region: CASSYSGTGLNEQFF. The CDR3 DNA reads as TGTGCCAGCAGTTACTCGGGGACAGGGCTCAATGAGCAGTTCTTC.

On this clonotype: With a much larger clone just one base away, this may be a read error. The rearrangement joins TRBV30 to TRBJ2-5; D is undetermined. The CDR3 consists of 13 residues. Germline V gene data show CDR1 as GTSNPN and CDR2 as SVGIG (reference sequence). CDR3 DNA: TGTGCCCGGAGTGGATCGGACCAAGAGACCCAGTACTTC. Translated, it gives CARSGSDQETQYF.

This clonotype was recorded at least ten times. The rearrangement joins TRBV28 to TRBJ2-1; 8 bases align to TRBD1. The CDR3 consists of 17 residues. Germline V gene lookup returns CDR1 MDHEN and CDR2 SYDVKM. With 6 bases clipped from V and 2 bases from J, the junction kept 12 bases outside the gene matches. The DNA for the CDR3 is TGTGCCAGCAGGCTCCAGGGGGCAAGGCGCGCCTACAATGAGCAGTTCTTC. Translated: CASRLQGARRAYNEQFF.

Only a few counts were recorded for this clonotype. The chain couples TRBV15 to TRBJ2-7, with 11 bases fitting TRBD2. Unmatched junction bases numbered 12, after V lost 0 bases and J lost 5 bases. The germline V gene encodes CDR1 LNHNV and CDR2 YYDKDF (reference sequence). The CDR3 runs to 18 residues. The CDR3 is CATSRDRGSGRALDEQYF. Here the CDR3 DNA reads TGTGCCACCAGCAGAGATAGGGGTAGCGGGAGGGCCTTGGACGAGCAGTACTTC.

This clonotype was picked up many times. The chain recombines TRBV5-1 with TRBJ2-1; 11 bases are a match to TRBD1. The CDR3 consists of 13 residues. Germline lookup yields CDR1 SGHRS and CDR2 YFSETQ. V shed 4 bases and J 8 bases; nucleotides not matched to a gene: 2. This CDR3 reads CASSKGQGDEQFF. CDR3 nucleotides: TGCGCCAGCAGCAAGGGACAGGGGGATGAGCAGTTCTTC.

The chain couples TRBV27 to TRBJ2-7, with D maybe TRBD2 (6 bases). This CDR3 has 15 amino acids. V dropped 3 bases and J dropped 4 bases, with 16 bases sitting between them. CDR1 is MNHEY and CDR2 is SMNVEV in the germline V gene (reference sequence). CDR3 sequence (DNA): TGTGCCAGCAGTTTGCGGGGCGAGGCAAGGTACGAGCAGTACTTC. Translated, it gives CASSLRGEARYEQYF.

This clonotype was seen at least ten times. The gene calls are TRBV19 and TRBJ1-1, with 8 nucleotides matching TRBD1. CDR1 and CDR2 from the germline V gene are LNHDA and SQIVND (reference sequence). The V and J ends lost 5 bases and 5 bases, in that order; junction bases with no gene match: 10. The length of the CDR3 is 15 residues. In DNA, the CDR3 is TGTGCCAGTAGTGCCAGACAGGGGACGAAGACTGAAGCTTTCTTT. It encodes CASSARQGTKTEAFF.

The table lists this clonotype with a few counts. V is TRBV5-1 and J is TRBJ2-6, with D possibly matching TRBD2 (5 bases). The CDR3 runs to 16 residues. The germline V and J ends were trimmed by 0 bases and 2 bases, with 9 bases remaining between them. Germline V gives CDR1 SGHRS, CDR2 YFSETQ. CDR3 nucleotide sequence: TGCGCCAGCAGCTTGGGGGAGTGGGCTGGGGCCAACGTCCTGACTTTC. Protein sequence: CASSLGEWAGANVLTF.

This clonotype has a handful of counts. The genes are TRBV11-2 and TRBJ2-1, with 8 positions matching TRBD2. Per the germline V gene, CDR1 is SGHAT and CDR2 is FQNNGV. V trimming: 6 bases; J trimming: 3 bases; junction bases outside the gene matches: 7. This CDR3 contains 15 residues. The CDR3 loop is CASSASLAGYNEQFF. In nucleotides, the CDR3 is TGTGCCAGCAGTGCTTCGCTAGCGGGCTACAATGAGCAGTTCTTC.

As to this clonotype: A read error is the likely source, as a far larger clone sits one nucleotide away. The rearrangement uses TRBV7-2 and TRBJ1-1; perhaps TRBD1 as D (5 bases). The length of the CDR3 is 13 residues. V shed 5 bases and J shed 9 bases, with 16 bases lying between them. Germline loops: CDR1 SGHTA, CDR2 FQGNSA. CDR3 loop: CASSAGPMNKAFF. The CDR3 nucleotides are TGTGCCAGCAGCGCGGGACCGATGAATAAAGCTTTCTTT. The whole variable domain, filled in from reference TRBV7-2 and TRBJ1-1, reads GAGVSQSPSNKVTEKGKDVELRCDPISGHTALYWYRQSLGQGLEFLIYFQGNSAPDKSGLPSDRFSAERTGGSVSTLTIQRTQQEDSAVYLCASSAGPMNKAFFGQGTRLTVV.

In this sample, this clonotype turned up many times. The V and J genes are TRBV5-1 and TRBJ2-7; D might be TRBD1 (5 bases). Trimming removed 1 base from V and 5 bases from J, with 10 bases in between. Germline V gene data show CDR1 as SGHRS and CDR2 as YFSETQ. This CDR3 region has 13 residues. The DNA of the CDR3 is TGCGCCAGCAGCTTGCTGGGGCTCGACGAGCAGTACTTC. This sequence encodes CASSLLGLDEQYF.

The gene calls are TRBV5-5 and TRBJ2-7, with 8 nucleotides matching TRBD1. V gave up 0 bases and J gave up 6 bases; unmatched junction bases: 8. The CDR3 runs to 15 residues. CDR1 is SGHKS and CDR2 is YYEKEE in the germline V gene (reference sequence). CDR3 nucleotide sequence: TGTGCCAGCAGCTTGGTTTCAGGGGGCTATGGCGAGCAGTACTTC. Its translation: CASSLVSGGYGEQYF.

This clonotype showed up many times. DNA for the CDR3: TGTGCCAGCAGCTCAGATCCACGACGACTAGCGGATGACTACTACGAGCAGTACTTC. Its translation is CASSSDPRRLADDYYEQYF. V and J are TRBV28 and TRBJ2-7; 9 positions match TRBD2. Germline trimming cut 6 bases from V and 3 bases from J; bases unmatched to any gene: 21. Germline V lookup: CDR1 MDHEN, CDR2 SYDVKM. This CDR3 spans 19 amino acids.

In its sample, this clonotype was seen many times. The gene calls are TRBV28 and TRBJ2-1; the D call may be TRBD1 or TRBD2 (5 bases each). Trimming removed 2 bases at V and 0 bases at J, with 17 bases between. The CDR3 has 18 amino acids. Germline V gives CDR1 MDHEN, CDR2 SYDVKM. CDR3 DNA: TGTGCCAGCAGTTTACCCGGGGCTTGGGCCGACTCCTACAATGAGCAGTTCTTC. It encodes CASSLPGAWADSYNEQFF.

The chain employs TRBV7-2 and TRBJ1-5; 7 bases are shared with TRBD1. The CDR3 covers 15 residues. Trimming cost V 2 bases and J 6 bases; bases outside gene matches: 7. The germline CDR1 and CDR2 sequences are SGHTA and FQGNSA. The CDR3 sequence: CASSLRGDRAQPQHF. For the CDR3, the DNA is TGTGCCAGCAGCTTACGCGGTGACAGGGCTCAGCCCCAGCATTTT.

This clonotype was counted many times. The J gene is TRBJ1-1, the V gene TRBV30; D not resolved. Germline lookup yields CDR1 GTSNPN and CDR2 SVGIG (reference sequence). The CDR3 runs to 12 residues. The CDR3 DNA is TGTGTCACGAGGCGGAGGAACACTGAAGCTTTCTTT. Amino acid sequence: CVTRRRNTEAFF.

This clonotype was detected only a few times. The chain uses TRBV28 and TRBJ1-4; no reliable D call. The V gene lost 7 bases and the J gene lost 5 bases, with 14 bases spanning the gap. The CDR3 length is 14 residues. The germline gives CDR1 MDHEN, CDR2 SYDVKM. CDR3 sequence reads: CASNQQGGNEKLFF. The CDR3 DNA follows: TGTGCCAGCAACCAACAAGGAGGGAATGAAAAACTGTTTTTT.

The V call is TRBV7-9, the J call TRBJ2-7; the match to TRBD2 covers 10 bases. Trimming took 5 bases from V and 6 from J; bases not matched to a gene: 10. Germline CDR1 is SEHNR and CDR2 is FQNEAQ (reference sequence). The CDR3 totals 15 residues. The CDR3 protein is CASSLGSGRAVEQYF. In DNA, the CDR3 is TGTGCCAGCAGCCTAGGGAGCGGGAGGGCCGTCGAGCAGTACTTC.

The chain carries TRBV25-1 and TRBJ2-7, with 8 bases aligning to TRBD1. CDR1 and CDR2 from the germline V gene are MGHDK and SYGVNS. This CDR3 has 15 amino acids. V was pared by 4 bases and J by 4 bases, with 9 bases of the junction left unmatched. The CDR3 loop is CASSARTGLSYEQYF. The CDR3 DNA reads TGTGCCAGCAGTGCCCGGACAGGGCTTTCGTACGAGCAGTACTTC.

This clonotype was found many times. The CDR3: CASSSLAGGVDTQYF. As DNA, the CDR3 is TGTGCCAGCAGTTCCTTAGCGGGAGGGGTAGATACGCAGTATTTT. J is TRBJ2-3 and V is TRBV28; TRBD2 agrees at 11 bases. CDR1 is MDHEN, CDR2 SYDVKM, per germline. CDR3 length equals 15 residues. Losses at the gene ends were 4 bases for V and 5 bases for J; bases not matched to a gene: 5.

There are a few counts of this clonotype. The genes are TRBV3-1 and TRBJ2-7; D remains unclear. Germline assignment: CDR1 LGHDT and CDR2 YNNKEL (reference sequence). The CDR3 is made up of 14 amino acids. V was trimmed by 7 bases and J by 0 bases, leaving 13 bases between them. This chain's CDR3 is CASTPAANSYEQYF. The CDR3 DNA sequence: TGTGCCAGCACCCCCGCGGCCAACTCCTACGAGCAGTACTTC.

V gene TRBV6-1 combines with J gene TRBJ2-4, with D maybe TRBD1 (5 bases). The V gene's germline CDR1 is MNHNS and CDR2 SASEGT. Trimming took 3 bases from V and 2 from J, leaving 8 bases between them. The CDR3 is 14 residues long. The CDR3 loop is CASSDRATKNIQYF. In DNA, the CDR3 is TGTGCCAGCAGTGACAGGGCGACCAAAAACATTCAGTACTTC.

The chain has TRBV19 and TRBJ2-1, with TRBD2 identical over 8 bases. Germline CDR1 LNHDA, CDR2 SQIVND (reference sequence). The V and J ends lost 3 bases and 9 bases, in that order; junction bases with no gene match: 22. This CDR3 has 19 amino acids. The CDR3 DNA sequence: TGTGCCAGTAGTATTAGGCGAAAAACGGGAGGGCCCCATGGGGGTGAGCAGTTCTTC. Translated, it gives CASSIRRKTGGPHGGEQFF.